The 24 T cell receptor beta chains presented below share a single source sample, sequenced in a study of CD8+ T cells in alopecia areata. cDNA serving as the sequencing template came from extracted, reverse transcribed RNA. Generated by immunoSEQ multiplex PCR, the TCRdb table keeps only in-frame clones and is missing some. The data hold more than 150,000 clones, with 50% to 70% observed a single time. Source: CD4+ T cells sorted from blood, taken at week 0. The receptors here all came from a human donor with alopecia areata.

The V call is TRBV11-2, the J call TRBJ2-5; D is perhaps TRBD1 or TRBD2 (5 bases each). There are 14 residues in the CDR3. Germline CDR1 reads SGHAT; CDR2 reads FQNNGV. Trimming pared 3 bases from V and 5 bases from J, leaving 13 bases between. The CDR3: CASSLGPIRETQYF. In DNA, the CDR3 is TGTGCCAGCAGCTTGGGACCCATCAGGGAGACCCAGTACTTC. The full variable domain, its missing parts supplied by reference TRBV11-2 and TRBJ2-5, is EAGVAQSPRYKIIEKRQSVAFWCNPISGHATLYWYQQILGQGPKLLIQFQNNGVVDDSQLPKDRFSAERLKGVDSTLKIQPAKLEDSAVYLCASSLGPIRETQYFGPGTRLLVL.

The table lists this clone with a count of one. The chain links TRBV30 to TRBJ1-1; tentative D call: TRBD1 (5 bases). Trimming cost V 2 bases and J 5 bases, with 12 bases left between them. The CDR3 extends over 13 amino acids. The germline V gene has CDR1 GTSNPN and CDR2 SVGIG (reference sequence). The CDR3 spells CAWSKDMITEAFF. The CDR3 DNA reads as TGTGCCTGGAGTAAGGACATGATTACTGAAGCTTTCTTT.

J is TRBJ1-1 and V is TRBV18; no firm D call. The CDR3 sequence is 13 residues long. V dropped 5 bases and J dropped 4 bases, with 11 bases sitting between them. CDR1 KGHSH and CDR2 LQKENI come from the germline V gene. DNA of the CDR3: TGTGCCAGCTCAACGGTGAGGGCCACTGAAGCTTTCTTT. As protein: CASSTVRATEAFF.

This clone has just a few counts. This chain connects TRBV10-3 to TRBJ2-7; 9 bases fit TRBD2. This CDR3 has 17 residues. V was clipped by 8 bases and J by 3 bases; unmatched bases: 17. Looked up from germline, CDR1 is ENHRY and CDR2 is SYGVKD. The CDR3 DNA is TGTGCCATCCCTTCGTGGCTAGCGGGGTGGCGGGACTACGAGCAGTACTTC. Protein sequence: CAIPSWLAGWRDYEQYF.

The rearrangement uses TRBV7-2 and TRBJ1-2; D gene unclear. Trimming shortened V by 2 bases and J by 4 bases, and 11 bases separated the two germline ends. The V gene's germline CDR1 is SGHTA and CDR2 FQGNSA. This CDR3 spans 14 amino acids. CDR3 amino acids: CASSLIAVGYGYTF. In DNA, the CDR3 is TGTGCCAGCAGCTTAATCGCTGTGGGCTATGGCTACACCTTC.

The gene calls are TRBV5-1 and TRBJ2-2; D gene ambiguous. Germline loops: CDR1 SGHRS, CDR2 YFSETQ. The CDR3 extends over 13 amino acids. The V gene lost 0 bases and the J gene lost 4 bases, with 4 bases spanning the gap. The CDR3 DNA follows: TGCGCCAGCAGCTTGGAGTCCACCGGGGAGCTGTTTTTT. Translation gives CASSLESTGELFF.

This chain joins TRBV2 and TRBJ1-2; D might be TRBD1 (6 bases). Germline V gives CDR1 SNHLY, CDR2 FYNNEI. With 2 bases removed from V and 7 bases from J, the gap between germline ends came to 14 bases. This CDR3 region has 14 residues. CDR3 amino acids: CASSETDRGGGYTF. In nucleotides, the CDR3 is TGTGCCAGCAGTGAAACCGACCGAGGGGGTGGCTACACCTTC.

The rearrangement joins TRBV11-3 to TRBJ2-7; no clear D. The germline CDR1 and CDR2 sequences are SGHNT and YENEEA. This CDR3 spans 16 amino acids. Trimming removed 1 base from V and 7 bases from J, with 20 bases in between. The CDR3 nucleotides read TGTGCCAGCAGCTTAGTAGGAAGGGTCCCTATGGGGGAGCAGTACTTC. It translates to CASSLVGRVPMGEQYF.

V gene TRBV4-1 combines with J gene TRBJ2-6; D not resolved. Germline V gene sequence: CDR1 MGHRA, CDR2 YSYEKL. CDR3 length equals 13 residues. V lost 6 bases and J lost 4, with 7 bases in between. CDR3 in amino acids: CASSRAGANVLTF. As DNA, the CDR3 is TGCGCCAGCAGTCGGGCCGGGGCCAACGTCCTGACTTTC.

The chain uses TRBV11-1 and TRBJ2-4; 7 bases align to TRBD1. There are 13 residues in the CDR3. Germline V gives CDR1 SGHAT, CDR2 FQDESV (reference sequence). V lost 2 bases, J lost 7 bases, and 2 bases stayed unmatched. The DNA of the CDR3 is TGTGCCAGCAGCTTAAGAGGGGGCAACATTCAGTACTTC. Translated: CASSLRGGNIQYF.

This clone was counted only a few times. The chain is built from TRBV7-9 and TRBJ2-7; D is possibly TRBD2 (5 bases). V lost 5 bases to trimming and J lost 2 bases, with 16 bases between them. CDR1 and CDR2 from the germline V gene are SEHNR and FQNEAQ (reference sequence). The CDR3 loop spans 15 amino acids. CDR3 bases: TGTGCCAGCAGCCCCCGCGGAGGCCCCACCTACGAGCAGTACTTC. It yields the protein CASSPRGGPTYEQYF.

The genes are TRBV7-2 and TRBJ2-7; 9 bases agree with TRBD2. Germline V CDR1 and CDR2: SGHTA, FQGNSA. The CDR3 loop spans 15 amino acids. Trimming cost V 5 bases and J 0 bases; bases outside gene matches: 5. This CDR3 is CASSRVAGASYEQYF. In DNA form, the CDR3 reads TGTGCCAGCAGCCGAGTAGCGGGGGCCTCCTACGAGCAGTACTTC.

J is TRBJ1-4 and V is TRBV7-9, with unresolved D. The CDR3 is 14 residues long. Deletions cut 0 bases from V and 7 bases from J, with 9 bases between. Germline assignment: CDR1 SEHNR and CDR2 FQNEAQ (reference sequence). The CDR3 bases are TGTGCCAGCAGCTTAGCGTCGATGGGTGAAAAACTGTTTTTT. Translation: CASSLASMGEKLFF.

The rearrangement links TRBV2 to TRBJ2-1; TRBD1 matches 11 bases. CDR1 SNHLY and CDR2 FYNNEI come from the germline V gene. V shed 4 bases, J shed 8 bases, and the junction held 4 bases outside the gene matches. CDR3 length: 14 residues. CDR3 sequence reads: CASSGGTGGYEQFF. The CDR3 DNA follows: TGTGCCAGCAGTGGGGGGACAGGGGGTTATGAGCAGTTCTTC.

This chain joins TRBV27 and TRBJ2-3; possible D gene TRBD1, 5 bases. Germline values: CDR1 MNHEY, CDR2 SMNVEV (reference sequence). V was clipped by 3 bases and J by 0 bases, with 16 bases between them. The CDR3 consists of 17 residues. The chain's CDR3 is CASSFFNRIVSTDTQYF. Written as DNA, the CDR3 is TGTGCCAGCAGTTTCTTTAACAGGATCGTCAGCACAGATACGCAGTATTTT.

This clone was seen repeatedly, ten times or more. The chain uses TRBV5-1 and TRBJ1-2; tentative D call: TRBD1 (6 bases). The CDR3 spans 16 residues. V dropped 8 bases and J dropped 1 base, with 21 bases sitting between them. Per germline, CDR1 SGHRS and CDR2 YFSETQ. CDR3 region: CASRTRDGQYNYGYTF. CDR3 DNA: TGCGCCAGTCGGACACGAGACGGACAGTATAACTATGGCTACACCTTC. The full variable domain, in which reference TRBV5-1 and TRBJ1-2 provide the parts outside the CDR3, is KAGVTQTPRYLIKTRGQQVTLSCSPISGHRSVSWYQQTPGQGLQFLFEYFSETQRNKGNFPGRFSGRQFSNSRSEMNVSTLELGDSALYLCASRTRDGQYNYGYTFGSGTRLTVV.

This clone was seen more than once but under ten times. This chain links TRBV9 with TRBJ2-1, with 8 bases matching TRBD2. CDR3 length equals 15 residues. V gave up 6 bases and J gave up 0 bases; unmatched junction bases: 5. Germline-derived CDR1 and CDR2 are SGDLS and YYNGEE. CDR3 coding DNA: TGTGCCAGCAATCGCGGGGGGAGCTCCTACAATGAGCAGTTCTTC. It yields the protein CASNRGGSSYNEQFF.

V is TRBV6-6 and J is TRBJ2-5; 8 bases fit TRBD2. Germline-derived CDR1 and CDR2 are MNHNY and SVGAGI (reference sequence). The CDR3 contains 15 residues. V was pared by 6 bases and J by 3 bases, with 9 bases of the junction left unmatched. This CDR3 reads CASSLQREREETQYF. CDR3 in DNA: TGTGCCAGCAGCCTACAGCGGGAGAGGGAAGAGACCCAGTACTTC.

This clone was counted a single time. J is TRBJ2-6 and V is TRBV29-1; D is possibly TRBD1 (6 bases). This CDR3 spans 14 amino acids. Germline V gene lookup returns CDR1 SQVTM and CDR2 ANQGSEA. V lost 5 bases to trimming and J lost 4 bases, with 12 bases between them. CDR3 DNA: TGCAGCGTTTTACAGGGCACCGGGGCCAACGTCCTGACTTTC. It yields the protein CSVLQGTGANVLTF.

This chain joins TRBV15 and TRBJ1-2, with TRBD1 as a possible D gene (5 bases). The CDR3 consists of 13 residues. V was trimmed by 5 bases and J by 2 bases, leaving 9 bases between them. Germline CDR1 LNHNV, CDR2 YYDKDF (reference sequence). This chain's CDR3 is CATSSDNNYGYTF. CDR3 bases: TGTGCCACCAGCTCGGACAACAACTATGGCTACACCTTC.

The rearrangement uses TRBV30 and TRBJ2-7; tentative D call: TRBD1 (6 bases). CDR3 length: 16 residues. V was trimmed by 2 bases and J by 3 bases, leaving 20 bases between them. The germline V gene has CDR1 GTSNPN and CDR2 SVGIG (reference sequence). Written as DNA, the CDR3 is TGTGCCTGGAGTAGGGGACATCAAAATATTGGCTACGAGCAGTACTTC. It encodes CAWSRGHQNIGYEQYF.

This rearrangement joins TRBV9 to TRBJ2-5; D remains unclear. This CDR3 has 14 residues. The germline CDR1 and CDR2 sequences are SGDLS and YYNGEE. The V gene lost 2 bases and the J gene lost 5 bases, with 13 bases spanning the gap. The CDR3 loop is CASSVLQEEETQYF. In nucleotides, the CDR3 is TGTGCCAGCAGCGTCCTCCAGGAAGAGGAGACCCAGTACTTC.

The chain couples TRBV7-2 to TRBJ1-5, with D perhaps matching TRBD1 (5 bases). The germline V and J ends were trimmed by 5 bases and 7 bases, with 9 bases remaining between them. The CDR3 spans 12 residues. In germline, CDR1 is SGHTA, CDR2 FQGNSA. The CDR3 loop reads CASSRDSQPQHF. In DNA, the CDR3 is TGTGCCAGCAGCCGGGACTCACAGCCCCAGCATTTT.

This clone was detected only a few times. The chain is built from TRBV4-1 and TRBJ1-2, with a tentative D call TRBD1 (5 bases). The V gene lost 0 bases and the J gene lost 2 bases, with 7 bases spanning the gap. The CDR3 is 14 residues long. In germline, CDR1 is MGHRA, CDR2 YSYEKL. CDR3 DNA sequence: TGCGCCAGCAGCCAAGAGAACAGGAACTATGGCTACACCTTC. Its translation: CASSQENRNYGYTF.